Following are 19 T cell receptor beta chains from one sample sequenced in a study of T cells in Graves' hyperthyroidism and ophthalmopathy. Template material for amplifying TCR beta CDR3 regions consisted of RNA transcripts. A first-round RT-PCR of the TCR CDR3 used the HTBI primer set. TCRdb independently ran MiXCR on the multiplex PCR reads; one entry per CDR3 protein. The table records roughly 99,000 distinct CDR3 sequences, approximately 15% of them present only once. Sequences were obtained from blood. All receptors derive from a woman between 45 and 60 years old with Graves' hyperthyroidism.

This chain joins TRBV7-2 and TRBJ2-1, with D tentatively TRBD1 or TRBD2 (6 bases each). CDR1 and CDR2 (germline): SGHTA, FQGNSA. This CDR3 has 15 residues. V lost 2 bases, J lost 5 bases, and 13 bases lay in between. CDR3 DNA sequence: TGTGCCAGCAGCTTACCGTCGGGGGCGAACAATGAGCAGTTCTTC. It codes for CASSLPSGANNEQFF. Filled out from reference TRBV7-2 and TRBJ2-1, the complete variable domain reads GAGVSQSPSNKVTEKGKDVELRCDPISGHTALYWYRQSLGQGLEFLIYFQGNSAPDKSGLPSDRFSAERTGGSVSTLTIQRTQQEDSAVYLCASSLPSGANNEQFFGPGTRLTVL.

This clonotype was counted a few times. The CDR3, as DNA: TGTGCCAGCCAACCCACCGGACAGCCTTCGGTCCTGACTTTC. This gives the protein CASQPTGQPSVLTF. The genes are TRBV11-2 and TRBJ2-6; weak D call: TRBD1 (6 bases). The CDR3 is made up of 14 amino acids. From germline, CDR1 is SGHAT and CDR2 FQNNGV. The V and J ends lost 8 bases and 13 bases respectively, with 21 bases between them.

This clonotype was seen many times. Germline and junction disagree at one end, which may indicate a read error. The chain carries TRBV28 and TRBJ1-5; D not resolved. CDR1 is MDHEN and CDR2 is SYDVKM in the germline V gene. CDR3 length: 17 residues. The CDR3 DNA reads as TGTGCCAACAGTTCGGGTTCGCAGCGGAATAGCAATCAGCCCCAGCATTTT. It codes for CANSSGSQRNSNQPQHF.

This clonotype was counted at least ten times. The chain employs TRBV28 and TRBJ2-4; D not resolved. Trimming stripped 2 bases from V and 6 bases from J, with 5 bases between. This CDR3 contains 12 residues. CDR1 MDHEN and CDR2 SYDVKM come from the germline V gene. This CDR3 is CASSLGGNIQYF. In DNA, the CDR3 is TGTGCCAGCAGTTTAGGTGGAAACATTCAGTACTTC.

The sample holds many counts of this clonotype. The V and J genes are TRBV2 and TRBJ2-5, with D possibly TRBD1 on 7 matching bases. V gave up 4 bases and J gave up 5 bases, with 17 bases separating them. The germline V gene has CDR1 SNHLY and CDR2 FYNNEI. The length of the CDR3 is 15 residues. The chain's CDR3 is CASSVSRGVVETQYF. Written as DNA, the CDR3 is TGTGCCAGCAGTGTGTCCAGGGGGGTGGTTGAGACCCAGTACTTC. Filled out from reference TRBV2 and TRBJ2-5, the complete variable domain reads EPEVTQTPSHQVTQMGQEVILRCVPISNHLYFYWYRQILGQKVEFLVSFYNNEISEKSEIFDDQFSVERPDGSNFTLKIRSTKLEDSAMYFCASSVSRGVVETQYFGPGTRLLVL.

This clonotype has a count of ten or more. V and J are TRBV11-2 and TRBJ2-1, with 11 bases that match TRBD2. The CDR3 is 20 amino acids. From germline, CDR1 is SGHAT and CDR2 FQNNGV. J was trimmed by 0 bases and V by 5 bases; bases with no gene match: 15. The chain's CDR3 is CASSPGPGLADPSSYNEQFF. The CDR3 DNA reads as TGTGCCAGCAGCCCCGGTCCGGGACTAGCGGATCCTAGCTCCTACAATGAGCAGTTCTTC.

This clonotype has ten or more counts. The rearrangement links TRBV12-3 or TRBV12-4 to TRBJ2-3; 7 bases match TRBD2. The trim removed 5 bases at V and 3 bases at J, leaving 11 bases unmatched. This CDR3 contains 16 residues. CDR3 coding DNA: TGTGCCAGCAGTCCCTCTGGGCGGGAGAAGACAGATACGCAGTATTTT. It codes for CASSPSGREKTDTQYF.

At least ten counts were recorded for this clonotype. V is TRBV30 and J is TRBJ2-7; 8 bases match TRBD1. This CDR3 contains 14 residues. Looked up from germline, CDR1 is GTSNPN and CDR2 is SVGIG (reference sequence). V lost 3 bases to trimming and J lost 1 base; unmatched junction nucleotides: 5. The CDR3 here is CAWSTGTGSYEQYF. CDR3 nucleotides: TGTGCCTGGAGCACCGGGACAGGTTCCTACGAGCAGTACTTC. The full variable domain, with the rest looked up from reference TRBV30 and TRBJ2-7, is SQTIHQWPATLVQPVGSPLSLECTVEGTSNPNLYWYRQAAGRGLQLLFYSVGIGQISSEVPQNLSASRPQDRQFILSSKKLLLSDSGFYLCAWSTGTGSYEQYFGPGTRLTVT.

Ten or more counts support this clonotype. This rearrangement joins TRBV12-3 or TRBV12-4 to TRBJ1-3; perhaps TRBD1 as D (5 bases). The germline V and J ends were trimmed by 6 bases and 0 bases, with 15 bases remaining between them. This CDR3 spans 16 amino acids. In DNA form, the CDR3 reads TGTGCCAGCAGCCCCGGGGCAGGGACCTCTGGAAACACCATATATTTT. Translation: CASSPGAGTSGNTIYF.

Ten or more counts support this clonotype. V is TRBV20-1 and J is TRBJ2-7, with D maybe TRBD2 (6 bases). Germline V gene lookup returns CDR1 DFQATT and CDR2 SNEGSKA (reference sequence). The germline V and J ends were trimmed by 1 base and 1 base, with 11 bases remaining between them. The CDR3 runs to 14 residues. The CDR3 reads CSARGLALSYEQYF. The CDR3 DNA sequence: TGCAGTGCTAGAGGTCTAGCGCTGTCCTACGAGCAGTACTTC.

The sample holds many counts of this clonotype. This rearrangement joins TRBV27 to TRBJ1-2, with D perhaps TRBD1 (5 bases). V shed 4 bases and J shed 4 bases, with 16 bases lying between them. This CDR3 contains 15 residues. Germline V gene lookup returns CDR1 MNHEY and CDR2 SMNVEV (reference sequence). CDR3 protein: CASSWRETAFYGYTF. The CDR3 bases are TGTGCCAGCAGTTGGCGTGAGACAGCCTTCTATGGCTACACCTTC.

This clonotype was counted between two and nine times. The chain carries TRBV19 and TRBJ2-1; TRBD2 is a possible D gene (5 bases). Germline CDR1 is LNHDA and CDR2 is SQIVND (reference sequence). Trimming removed 5 bases from V and 7 bases from J, with 30 bases in between. This CDR3 has 19 amino acids. This CDR3 reads CASSSMYQPGRYGVNEQFF. DNA of the CDR3: TGTGCCAGTAGTTCAATGTATCAGCCAGGACGATACGGGGTAAATGAGCAGTTCTTC.

A remark on this clonotype: This may come from a read error, since a much larger clone is one base off. This chain's CDR3 is CASSQGPVFGELYF. Here the CDR3 DNA reads TGTGCCAGCAGCCAAGGACCGGTTTTCGGGGAGCTGTATTTT. V is TRBV3-1 and J is TRBJ2-2; D possibly corresponds to TRBD2 (5 bases). The CDR3 is 14 amino acids. Germline values: CDR1 LGHDT, CDR2 YNNKEL (reference sequence).

This clonotype has a count of ten or more. V is TRBV5-1 and J is TRBJ2-3, with D unclear. Trimming left V 1 base short and J 0 bases short, with 9 bases between. There are 15 residues in the CDR3. CDR1 SGHRS and CDR2 YFSETQ come from the germline V gene. The chain's CDR3 is CASSLRVDSTDTQYF. The CDR3 DNA sequence: TGCGCCAGCAGCTTGAGGGTAGATAGCACAGATACGCAGTATTTT.

The chain couples TRBV29-1 to TRBJ2-1; D is ambiguous. Trimming cost V 7 bases and J 1 base, with 20 bases left between them. Germline CDR1 SQVTM, CDR2 ANQGSEA. This CDR3 spans 16 amino acids. Here the CDR3 DNA reads TGCAGCGCCCGTACGTCTATAGCCCTATCCTACAATGAGCAGTTCTTC. Translating gives CSARTSIALSYNEQFF.

This clonotype has at least ten counts. The chain carries TRBV29-1 and TRBJ1-2, with D unresolved. V lost 5 bases, J lost 4 bases, and 8 bases lay in between. The CDR3 totals 11 residues. The germline gives CDR1 SQVTM, CDR2 ANQGSEA. The CDR3, as DNA: TGCAGCGTTCCCCACCCCTATGGCTACACCTTC. It codes for CSVPHPYGYTF.

This clonotype came up many times. The J gene is TRBJ2-7, the V gene TRBV6-1; 9 nucleotides match TRBD1. This CDR3 spans 14 amino acids. The trim removed 2 bases at V and 6 bases at J, leaving 5 bases unmatched. The V gene's germline CDR1 is MNHNS and CDR2 SASEGT. CDR3 loop: CASSELGQGPEQYF. CDR3 bases: TGTGCCAGCAGTGAATTGGGACAGGGCCCCGAGCAGTACTTC.

This clonotype has ten or more counts. The chain carries TRBV6-1 and TRBJ1-1; possible D gene TRBD1, 5 bases. CDR1 MNHNS and CDR2 SASEGT come from the germline V gene. The CDR3 consists of 14 residues. Trimming took off 6 bases at V and 4 bases at J, with 15 bases between the two ends. The CDR3 sequence: CASRGAERGTEAFF. Here the CDR3 DNA reads TGTGCCAGCAGAGGAGCCGAAAGGGGCACTGAAGCTTTCTTT.

This clonotype was found many times. V usage is TRBV11-2 and J usage is TRBJ2-1; 11 bases line up with TRBD2. CDR1 SGHAT and CDR2 FQNNGV come from the germline V gene. The length of the CDR3 is 16 residues. The junction had 8 bases not matched to a gene; V was cut back by 4 bases and J by 6 bases. Written as DNA, the CDR3 is TGTGCCAGCAGCTCCAAGGGTAGCGGGAGGGGCAATGAGCAGTTCTTC. It specifies CASSSKGSGRGNEQFF.